The 5 T cell receptor beta chains listed next were all sequenced from one sample in a study of spatial heterogeneity in lung cancer. The time point denotes: blood at routine non-recurrence follow-up after resection. Material for sequencing was whole RNA from tumor, nontumor lung or frozen PBMC, left unsorted. MiXCR, run by TCRdb on the 5' RACE reads, gives a single entry per CDR3 protein. This table holds about 120,000 distinct CDR3 sequences, about 12% found once. The sample in question was PBMCs, obtained at follow-up. Receptors were obtained from a male donor with early-stage non-small cell lung cancer.

The chain employs TRBV28 and TRBJ1-2; 8 nucleotides agree with TRBD1. The V gene's germline CDR1 is MDHEN and CDR2 SYDVKM. This CDR3 comprises 15 residues. V was pared by 2 bases and J by 7 bases, with 9 bases of the junction left unmatched. In nucleotides, the CDR3 is TGTGCCAGCAGTTTACTGGGACAGGAATCCTCTGGCTACACCTTC. Amino acids: CASSLLGQESSGYTF.

V and J are TRBV5-6 and TRBJ2-4, with 9 bases lining up with TRBD1. This CDR3 has 13 residues. The ends lost 4 bases at V and 5 bases at J; junction bases unmatched: 1. The germline gives CDR1 SGHDT, CDR2 YYEEEE. The CDR3 DNA reads as TGTGCCAGCAGCCGGGACAGGGAAAACATTCAGTACTTC. Protein sequence: CASSRDRENIQYF.

At least ten counts were recorded for this clonotype. The chain employs TRBV2 and TRBJ2-7, with 7 bases matching TRBD2. CDR1 and CDR2 (germline): SNHLY, FYNNEI. V lost 6 bases, J lost 3 bases, and 11 bases stayed unmatched. This CDR3 has 15 residues. CDR3 sequence: CASSYQGGIIYEQYF. In nucleotides, the CDR3 is TGTGCCAGCAGCTACCAGGGAGGGATAATCTACGAGCAGTACTTC.

There are a few counts of this clonotype. V usage is TRBV11-2 and J usage is TRBJ1-1; D not certain. The V gene lost 5 bases and the J gene lost 6 bases, with 16 bases spanning the gap. Per the germline V gene, CDR1 is SGHAT and CDR2 is FQNNGV. CDR3 size: 14 residues. The CDR3 bases are TGTGCCAGCAGCCCACTCAGTGGAGGGCCTGAAGCTTTCTTT. Amino acid sequence: CASSPLSGGPEAFF.

This clonotype was seen ten or more times. The chain joins TRBV10-3 to TRBJ1-1, with no clear D. The CDR3 sequence is 15 residues long. Germline CDR1 and CDR2: ENHRY and SYGVKD. V was shortened by 0 bases and J by 4 bases, with 12 bases between the two germline ends. CDR3 region: CAISESQSRATEAFF. For the CDR3, the DNA is TGTGCCATCAGTGAGTCGCAGTCGCGGGCCACTGAAGCTTTCTTT.